The 21 T cell receptor beta chains listed next were all sequenced from one sample in a study of response to subunit inactivated influenza vaccine. TCRdb reanalysed the RT-PCR reads using MiXCR and keeps one entry per CDR3 protein. Among roughly 150,000 distinct CDR3 sequences, approximately 10% were seen once, and the ten largest hold under 15%. Here the sequenced sample was non-naive T cells sorted from PBMCs, taken roughly 46 days after vaccination. The source is a middle-aged man who received an inactivated influenza vaccine.

In its sample, this clonotype was seen a few times. The CDR3 region is CASSQDATSVHNEQFF. CDR3 coding DNA: TGCGCCAGCAGCCAAGATGCGACTAGCGTTCACAATGAGCAGTTCTTC. The chain couples TRBV4-1 to TRBJ2-1; 8 bases agree with TRBD2. CDR3 length: 16 amino acids. V was pared by 0 bases and J by 5 bases, with 6 bases of the junction left unmatched. The germline V gene encodes CDR1 MGHRA and CDR2 YSYEKL.

This chain joins TRBV30 and TRBJ1-1; D call uncertain. Germline CDR1 reads GTSNPN; CDR2 reads SVGIG (reference sequence). This CDR3 has 13 residues. V lost 0 bases and J 1 base, leaving 6 bases between the germline ends. The chain's CDR3 is CAWSVRENTEAFF. CDR3 nucleotides: TGTGCCTGGAGTGTACGGGAGAACACTGAAGCTTTCTTT.

This clonotype was observed at least ten times. CDR3 bases: TGTGCCATCAGTGAAACGGGACAGTCTAATGAAAAACTGTTTTTT. Amino acid sequence: CAISETGQSNEKLFF. This sequence joins TRBV10-3 and TRBJ1-4; the match to TRBD1 covers 7 bases. Germline-derived CDR1 and CDR2 are ENHRY and SYGVKD. This CDR3 comprises 15 residues. The junction had 4 bases not matched to a gene; V was cut back by 3 bases and J by 3 bases.

The rearrangement joins TRBV20-1 to TRBJ2-1, with D possibly TRBD1 on 5 matching bases. CDR3 size: 15 residues. Germline V gene lookup returns CDR1 DFQATT and CDR2 SNEGSKA (reference sequence). V shed 0 bases and J shed 6 bases, with 15 bases lying between them. Here the CDR3 DNA reads TGCAGTGCTAGAGATTGGTATACAGGTGGCAATGAGCAGTTCTTC. Its translation is CSARDWYTGGNEQFF.

This clonotype has just a few counts. The gene calls are TRBV10-3 and TRBJ2-5; 12 nucleotides line up with TRBD2. The trim removed 4 bases at V and 4 bases at J, leaving 10 bases unmatched. CDR3 size: 17 residues. Germline CDR1 ENHRY, CDR2 SYGVKD. The CDR3 nucleotides read TGTGCCATCAGTGCGGCTAGCGGGAGGGCCGGACGAGAGACCCAGTACTTC. Encoded protein: CAISAASGRAGRETQYF.

This clonotype was recorded at least ten times. The chain uses TRBV24-1 and TRBJ2-2, with 10 positions matching TRBD2. The germline V gene has CDR1 KGHDR and CDR2 SFDVKD. The CDR3 is 20 amino acids. The J segment lost 6 bases and the V segment lost 5 bases, leaving 20 bases of the junction unmatched. The CDR3 here is CATSARTPGLAGELAGELFF. CDR3 nucleotides: TGTGCCACCAGTGCCAGAACCCCGGGCCTAGCGGGAGAACTTGCCGGGGAGCTGTTTTTT.

This clonotype was picked up many times. This sequence joins TRBV7-2 and TRBJ2-7; no clear D gene. In germline, CDR1 is SGHTA, CDR2 FQGNSA. The V end was cut by 8 bases, the J end by 3 bases, with 17 bases between. The CDR3 loop spans 14 amino acids. The chain's CDR3 is CASAKGGVRYEQYF. The CDR3, as DNA: TGTGCCAGCGCCAAAGGTGGGGTCCGCTACGAGCAGTACTTC.

This clonotype was recorded a few times. This rearrangement joins TRBV20-1 to TRBJ2-1; 8 bases line up with TRBD2. Per germline, CDR1 DFQATT and CDR2 SNEGSKA (reference sequence). The ends lost 2 bases at V and 7 bases at J; junction bases unmatched: 7. The CDR3 spans 14 residues. For the CDR3, the DNA is TGCAGTGCTAGATCGGGAGGGCTTAGTAATGAGCAGTTCTTC. Encoded protein: CSARSGGLSNEQFF.

The V gene is TRBV5-1, the J gene TRBJ2-5; 7 bases fit TRBD2. Germline CDR1 SGHRS, CDR2 YFSETQ. The CDR3 covers 13 residues. With V trimmed by 7 bases and J by 1 base, 4 bases remained unmatched. In DNA form, the CDR3 reads TGCGCCAGCGTAGCGGGTACCCAAGAGACCCAGTACTTC. Protein product: CASVAGTQETQYF.

This clonotype showed up many times. The chain recombines TRBV18 with TRBJ2-5; D uncertain. Germline CDR1 KGHSH, CDR2 LQKENI. This CDR3 is 12 amino acids long. Deletions cut 1 base from V and 2 bases from J, with 2 bases between. Here the CDR3 reads CASSPQQETQYF. CDR3 sequence (DNA): TGTGCCAGCTCACCACAGCAAGAGACCCAGTACTTC.

The gene calls are TRBV28 and TRBJ2-7; 8 bases fit TRBD1. Looked up from germline, CDR1 is MDHEN and CDR2 is SYDVKM. V trimming: 3 bases; J trimming: 1 base; junction bases outside the gene matches: 17. The CDR3 totals 19 residues. The CDR3 DNA follows: TGTGCCAGCAGTTTTATGGACAGGGATAAGGGTCTCGCTTCCTACGAGCAGTACTTC. It specifies CASSFMDRDKGLASYEQYF.

The J gene is TRBJ1-5, the V gene TRBV28; D possibly corresponds to TRBD1 (5 bases). The CDR3 runs 15 residues. Germline-derived CDR1 and CDR2 are MDHEN and SYDVKM. Between the trimmed V and J ends, which lost 2 bases and 6 bases, there was a span of 14 bases. The CDR3, as DNA: TGTGCCAGCAGTTTAGGTCCGGGGGGGTCTCAGCCCCAGCATTTT. This translates into CASSLGPGGSQPQHF.

This clonotype has just a few counts. This rearrangement joins TRBV7-2 to TRBJ2-1; a weak D match, TRBD1 (5 bases). The CDR3 has 14 amino acids. V lost 4 bases and J lost 6, with 13 bases in between. CDR1 and CDR2 from the germline V gene are SGHTA and FQGNSA. CDR3: CASSSRQRINEQFF. DNA for the CDR3: TGTGCCAGCAGCTCGCGACAGAGGATCAATGAGCAGTTCTTC.

By sample share, this clonotype is medium-sized. V usage is TRBV12-3 or TRBV12-4 and J usage is TRBJ2-3; D ambiguous. This CDR3 is built from 11 residues. V was clipped by 3 bases and J by 2 bases, with 0 bases between them. This chain's CDR3 is CASSFTDTQYF. CDR3 DNA sequence: TGTGCCAGCAGTTTCACAGATACGCAGTATTTT.

The chain couples TRBV27 to TRBJ2-3; 7 positions match TRBD2. The CDR3 length is 13 residues. CDR1 is MNHEY and CDR2 is SMNVEV in the germline V gene (reference sequence). Unmatched junction bases numbered 5, after V lost 5 bases and J lost 6 bases. This chain's CDR3 is CASSTTGGDTQYF. The CDR3 DNA sequence: TGTGCCAGCAGTACAACCGGGGGGGATACGCAGTATTTT.

The chain combines TRBV6-1 with TRBJ2-1; D might be TRBD1 or TRBD2, each matching 5 bases. V was shortened by 2 bases and J by 7 bases, with 21 bases between the two germline ends. The CDR3 loop spans 17 amino acids. Looked up from germline, CDR1 is MNHNS and CDR2 is SASEGT. In DNA, the CDR3 is TGTGCCAGCAGTGAATTAGAGGGGAGAACGGGGTGGAATGAGCAGTTCTTC. This codes for CASSELEGRTGWNEQFF.

This clonotype appeared a few times. The CDR3 bases are TGTGCCAGCAGTTTAGCCGGGGCCGCTGGCTACACCTTC. Encoded protein: CASSLAGAAGYTF. This sequence joins TRBV28 and TRBJ1-2; weak D call: TRBD1 (5 bases). V shed 2 bases and J shed 7 bases, with 11 bases lying between them. CDR3 size: 13 residues. Germline V lookup: CDR1 MDHEN, CDR2 SYDVKM.

This clonotype was seen many times. This sequence joins TRBV20-1 and TRBJ1-5, with D possibly being TRBD1 (5 bases). The V gene lost 3 bases and the J gene lost 1 base, with 13 bases spanning the gap. The length of the CDR3 is 15 residues. The germline V gene has CDR1 DFQATT and CDR2 SNEGSKA (reference sequence). The CDR3: CSAREGWGSNQPQHF. DNA of the CDR3: TGCAGTGCTAGGGAGGGGTGGGGGAGCAATCAGCCCCAGCATTTT.

As concerns this clonotype: A much more abundant neighbour one base away suggests this may be a read error. This rearrangement joins TRBV12-3 or TRBV12-4 to TRBJ2-7, with 7 nucleotides matching TRBD2. The V gene end was trimmed by 2 bases and the J gene end by 0 bases; junction bases not matched to a gene: 4. The CDR3 loop spans 15 amino acids. Here the CDR3 DNA reads TGTGCCAGCAGTTTACGGGAGGACCGCTCCTACGAGCAGTACTTC. It codes for CASSLREDRSYEQYF.

This clonotype came up many times. V is TRBV20-1 and J is TRBJ2-7; D is ambiguous. Trimming removed 5 bases at V and 3 bases at J, with 17 bases between. This CDR3 is 14 amino acids long. From germline, CDR1 is DFQATT and CDR2 SNEGSKA (reference sequence). CDR3 sequence: CSARGPVRVYEQYF. CDR3 nucleotide sequence: TGCAGTGCTCGCGGTCCAGTCCGCGTCTACGAGCAGTACTTC.

This clonotype was counted between two and nine times. The chain couples TRBV3-1 to TRBJ2-7; D remains ambiguous. Germline CDR1 LGHDT, CDR2 YNNKEL (reference sequence). Trimming shortened V by 2 bases and J by 0 bases, and 8 bases separated the two germline ends. There are 14 residues in the CDR3. The CDR3 DNA reads as TGTGCCAGCAGCCAAACGGGCGTCTCCTACGAGCAGTACTTC. It codes for CASSQTGVSYEQYF.